This T cell receptor beta chain was recovered during a study of blood T cell repertoires in COVID-19 (dated by TCRdb to 2020 to 2021). Turning to the overall study: Samples from collaborators originated in the United States, Italy and Spain and spanned both the acute and convalescent phases of COVID-19. Samples came from the ongoing ImmuneRACE study (first 160 participants) plus 1,254 subjects from 6 global collaborators. The material from the prospective study consisted of cDNA or gDNA derived from T cells, B-cell-depleted T cells, or PBMCs. Where available, HLA class I and class II types were taken from metadata supplied by the sample provider and were not determined by assay-based typing. The repertoires were released in a freely available public database intended as a resource for research on the immune response to SARS-CoV-2. The dataset comprised deeply sampled blood TCRbeta repertoires from subjects exposed to, actively infected with, or recovered from COVID-19. Nearly every sample came with metadata listing a de-identified subject ID, COVID-19 status, age in years and sex.

TCRbeta CDR3 regions were amplified from genomic DNA using the immunoSEQ Assay, a bias-controlled multiplex PCR. As for the original processing: Within the assay, amplification of reference gene primers was used to estimate how many nucleated cells each sample contained. To quantify the absolute abundance of each unique TCRbeta CDR3 rearrangement, sequence reads were collapsed and filtered. Productive Simpson clonality was computed per sample as the square root of Simpson's diversity index over productive rearrangements. The source is immuneACCESS, and TCRdb retained only in-frame sequences with V and J called. Part of the clones is not carried over; for the studies checked, unresolved V genes explain less than half of this, and the remainder is unexplained. Clonal size and the V and J genes are those of that table, whereas D and trimming came from the DNA. For this sample the table gives approximately 150,000 clones, of which 88% were detected only once. The top ten hold about 2.5% of the sample.

One collaborating source in Seattle enrolled patients while the patients were actively infected and followed the patients over time throughout the course of disease. Each collaborating institution followed its own protocols to collect whole blood in K2EDTA tubes. For TCRbeta analysis, collaborators shipped samples as frozen whole blood, isolated PBMCs, or DNA extracted from either of those sample types. Remarks on this clone: The antigen this receptor binds is unknown. The record has no base qualities; no much larger clone is one base away.

Including cysteine and phenylalanine, the CDR3 has 14 amino acids. Only the CDR3 portion is preserved as DNA: 42 bases, with reading frame beginning at the first base. Reading the germline V gene gives CDR1 MNHEY and CDR2 SVGAGI. The germline ends are 20 bases apart after V is trimmed by 7 bases and J by 7 bases. Study-wide conclusions, independent of this receptor: The quantity of clinical and demographic metadata differed by source and by participant and was supplied without curation.

The clonotype comes from a human donor with COVID-19, enrolled during active disease. The donor label of this sample is uncertain. This chain joins TRBV6-5 to TRBJ2-7; TRBD1 is a weak D gene call, 5 bases matching. The sample consisted of peripheral blood. The nucleotide sequence is TGTGCCAGCAAGGCTGAACAGGCTATTGGAGAGCAGTACTTC. This encodes CASKAEQAIGEQYF.